The 5 T cell receptor beta chains presented below share a single source sample, sequenced in a study of control samples from healthy donors and cancer patients. Here immunoSEQ multiplex PCR was the method, and the copy in TCRdb shows in-frame clones only, minus some. In the table there are approximately 150,000 clones, under 95% of which are singletons. Specimen: blood. These receptors originate from a man between 18 and 35 years old in good health.

The rearrangement joins TRBV4-1 to TRBJ2-2, with 8 bases matching TRBD1. CDR1 and CDR2 (germline): MGHRA, YSYEKL. The CDR3 runs to 15 residues. The junction had 5 bases not matched to a gene; V was cut back by 2 bases and J by 6 bases. CDR3 loop: CASSQSSTGAGELFF. DNA for the CDR3: TGCGCCAGCAGCCAATCCTCGACAGGGGCCGGGGAGCTGTTTTTT.

A word on this clone: The junction shows a germline mismatch at one end, possibly a read error. J is TRBJ1-1 and V is TRBV29-1, with D unresolved. CDR3 length: 12 residues. CDR1 SQVTM and CDR2 ANQGSEA come from the germline V gene. The CDR3 loop is CSVEDRPTDAFF. In DNA, the CDR3 is TGCAGCGTTGAAGATCGTCCCACTGATGCTTTCTTT.

This sequence joins TRBV5-1 and TRBJ2-5; 8 nucleotides line up with TRBD2. The germline CDR1 and CDR2 sequences are SGHRS and YFSETQ. J was trimmed by 0 bases and V by 1 base; bases with no gene match: 5. CDR3 length: 16 amino acids. The CDR3 reads CASSLQPAGDQETQYF. The CDR3, as DNA: TGCGCCAGCAGCTTGCAACCAGCGGGGGACCAAGAGACCCAGTACTTC.

This clone was counted only a few times. The rearrangement uses TRBV6-4 and TRBJ2-3, with TRBD1 matching over 7 bases. The ends lost 4 bases at V and 2 bases at J; junction bases unmatched: 3. This CDR3 contains 14 residues. Germline V lookup: CDR1 MRHNA, CDR2 SNTAGT. The CDR3 sequence is CASSGDSNTDTQYF. CDR3 coding DNA: TGTGCCAGCAGTGGGGACAGCAACACAGATACGCAGTATTTT.

The rearrangement links TRBV6-2 or TRBV6-3 to TRBJ2-7; 11 bases fit TRBD1. The junction had 9 bases not matched to a gene; V was cut back by 4 bases and J by 7 bases. CDR3 length equals 15 residues. CDR1 and CDR2 (germline): MNHEY, SVGEGT. The CDR3 reads CASSSPGQGVREQYF. The CDR3 DNA reads TGTGCCAGCAGTTCGCCGGGACAGGGGGTAAGAGAGCAGTACTTC.